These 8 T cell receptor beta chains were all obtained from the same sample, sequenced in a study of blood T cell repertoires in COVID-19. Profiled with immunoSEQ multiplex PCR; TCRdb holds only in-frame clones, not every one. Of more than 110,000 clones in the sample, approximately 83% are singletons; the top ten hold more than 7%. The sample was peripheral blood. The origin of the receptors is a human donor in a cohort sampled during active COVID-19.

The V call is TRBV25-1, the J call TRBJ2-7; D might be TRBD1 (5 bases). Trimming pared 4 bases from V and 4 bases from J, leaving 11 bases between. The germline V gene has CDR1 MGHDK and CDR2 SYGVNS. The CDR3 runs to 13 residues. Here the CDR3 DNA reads TGTGCCAGCAGTGTAGCAGGACATTACGAGCAGTACTTC. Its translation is CASSVAGHYEQYF.

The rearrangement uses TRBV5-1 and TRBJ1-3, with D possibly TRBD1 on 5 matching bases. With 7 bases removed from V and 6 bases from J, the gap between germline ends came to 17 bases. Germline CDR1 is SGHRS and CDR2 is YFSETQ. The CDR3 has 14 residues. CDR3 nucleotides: TGCGCCAGCGGCAGTGGGGCTATGGAAAACACCATATATTTT. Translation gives CASGSGAMENTIYF.

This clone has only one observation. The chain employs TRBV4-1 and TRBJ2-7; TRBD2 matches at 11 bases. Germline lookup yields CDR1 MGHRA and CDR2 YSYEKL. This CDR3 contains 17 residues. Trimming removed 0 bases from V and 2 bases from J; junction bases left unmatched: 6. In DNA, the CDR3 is TGCGCCAGCAGCCAAGAACCAAAACTAGCGGGGGCCTACGAGCAGTACTTC. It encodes CASSQEPKLAGAYEQYF.

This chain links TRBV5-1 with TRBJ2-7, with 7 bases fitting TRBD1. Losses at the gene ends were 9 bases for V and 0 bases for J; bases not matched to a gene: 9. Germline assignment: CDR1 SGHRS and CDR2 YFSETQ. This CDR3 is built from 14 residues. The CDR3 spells CATKLRDSSYEQYF. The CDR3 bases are TGCGCCACCAAACTTAGGGACAGCTCCTACGAGCAGTACTTC.

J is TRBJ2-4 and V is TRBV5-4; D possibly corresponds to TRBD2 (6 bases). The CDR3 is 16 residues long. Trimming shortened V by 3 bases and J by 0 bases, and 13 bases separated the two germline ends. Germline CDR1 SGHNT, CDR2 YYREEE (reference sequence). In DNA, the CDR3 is TGTGCCAGCAGCTCCGGAGGGGAGCTAGCCAAAAACATTCAGTACTTC. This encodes CASSSGGELAKNIQYF.

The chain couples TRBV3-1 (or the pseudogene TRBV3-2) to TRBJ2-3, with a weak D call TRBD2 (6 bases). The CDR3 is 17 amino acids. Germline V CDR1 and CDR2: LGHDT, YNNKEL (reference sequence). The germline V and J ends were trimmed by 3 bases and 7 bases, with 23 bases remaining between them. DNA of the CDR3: TGTGCCAGCAGCCATCGCGCGCCGGGACTGGGGTCAAATACGCAGTATTTT. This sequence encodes CASSHRAPGLGSNTQYF.

CDR3 residues: CASSPDTVNYGYTF. CDR3 in DNA: TGTGCCAGCAGTCCTGATACAGTGAACTATGGCTACACCTTC. The V and J genes are TRBV6-4 and TRBJ1-2, with D uncertain. CDR1 is MRHNA and CDR2 is SNTAGT in the germline V gene. The CDR3 length is 14 residues. Trimming pared 5 bases from V and 2 bases from J, leaving 12 bases between.

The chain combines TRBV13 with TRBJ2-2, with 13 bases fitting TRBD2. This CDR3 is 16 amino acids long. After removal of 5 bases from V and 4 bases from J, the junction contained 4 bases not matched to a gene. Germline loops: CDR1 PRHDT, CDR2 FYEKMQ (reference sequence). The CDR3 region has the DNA TGTGCCAGCAGCCCGGGACTAGCGGGGCGCACCGGGGAGCTGTTTTTT. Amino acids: CASSPGLAGRTGELFF. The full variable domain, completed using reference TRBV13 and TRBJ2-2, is AAGVIQSPRHLIKEKRETATLKCYPIPRHDTVYWYQQGPGQDPQFLISFYEKMQSDKGSIPDRFSAQQFSDYHSELNMSSLELGDSALYFCASSPGLAGRTGELFFGEGSRLTVL.